This T cell receptor beta chain was documented in a study of blood T cell repertoires in COVID-19. The wider study: From T cells, B-cell-depleted T cells, or PBMCs came the material, which was cDNA or gDNA.

The CDR3 consists of 12 residues. Germline values: CDR1 MNHEY, CDR2 SMNVEV (reference sequence). V was cut by 4 bases and J by 3 bases, with 7 bases left in between. The data were produced by immunoSEQ multiplex PCR, yet TCRdb's version contains in-frame clones alone and is incomplete. The sample has 58,000 or so clones, roughly 79% seen once; the top ten hold roughly 5%. The chain recombines TRBV27 with TRBJ2-7; D ambiguous. Sequencing used peripheral blood. The TCR was taken from a human donor in a cohort sampled during active COVID-19. The CDR3 loop is CASSSRGYEQYF. The CDR3 DNA sequence: TGTGCCAGCAGTTCGCGCGGCTACGAGCAGTACTTC.